Described below is a single T cell receptor beta chain sequence and its context. Germline V gene data show CDR1 as SGDLS and CDR2 as YYNGEE. The V and J ends lost 3 bases and 3 bases, in that order; junction bases with no gene match: 9. This CDR3 has 16 residues. Authors' processing steps: Scientists estimated how many nucleated cells there were by amplifying reference gene primers. This table comes from immunoSEQ multiplex PCR, and its TCRdb copy is limited to in-frame clones, with some not included. The V and J calls and clone size were taken over from that table, and D and trimming were inferred from the DNA. The sample consists of over 65,000 clones, 80% to 90% of them appearing once. The data were obtained in a study of blood T cell repertoires in COVID-19. About the research overall: Some COVID-19 samples were acute and others convalescent; all came from the United States, Italy and Spain. The analysed material was cDNA or gDNA that came from T cells, B-cell-depleted T cells, or PBMCs.

V usage is TRBV9 and J usage is TRBJ2-3; TRBD1 aligns across 8 bases. The material sequenced was peripheral blood. The receptor was isolated from a man in his fifties or sixties with active COVID-19. The CDR3 region has the DNA TGTGCCAGCAGCGCCTTACCGGGACAGGCAACAGATACGCAGTATTTT. Amino acids: CASSALPGQATDTQYF.